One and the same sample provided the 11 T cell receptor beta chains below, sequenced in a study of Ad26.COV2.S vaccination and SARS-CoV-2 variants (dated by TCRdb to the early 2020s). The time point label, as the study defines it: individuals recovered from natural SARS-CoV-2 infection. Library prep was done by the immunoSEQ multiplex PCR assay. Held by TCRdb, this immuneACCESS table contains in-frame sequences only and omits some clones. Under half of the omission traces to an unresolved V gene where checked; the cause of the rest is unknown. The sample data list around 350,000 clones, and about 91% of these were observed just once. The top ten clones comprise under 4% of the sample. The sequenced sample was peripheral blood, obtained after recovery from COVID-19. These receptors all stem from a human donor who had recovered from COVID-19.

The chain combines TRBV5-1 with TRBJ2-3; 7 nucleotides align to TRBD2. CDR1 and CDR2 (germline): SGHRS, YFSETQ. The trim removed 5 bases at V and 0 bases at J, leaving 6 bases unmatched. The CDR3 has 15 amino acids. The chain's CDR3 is CASSQTSPSTDTQYF. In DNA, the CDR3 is TGCGCCAGCAGTCAGACTAGCCCCAGCACAGATACGCAGTATTTT.

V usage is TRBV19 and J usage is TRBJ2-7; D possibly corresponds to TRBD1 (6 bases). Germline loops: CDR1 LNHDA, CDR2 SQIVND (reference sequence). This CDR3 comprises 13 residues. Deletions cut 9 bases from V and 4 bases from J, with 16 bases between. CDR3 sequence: CASRLTRGYEQYF. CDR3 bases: TGTGCCAGCAGACTCACCAGGGGATACGAGCAGTACTTC.

The CDR3 DNA reads TGCGCCAGCAGTCAAGTTTCGACCATCCCCTCTCTAGAACCTAGCACAGATACGCAGTATTTT. Its protein product is CASSQVSTIPSLEPSTDTQYF. This sequence joins TRBV23-1 and TRBJ2-3; D uncertain. TRBV23-1 falls under the ORF class, with uncertain function. This CDR3 comprises 21 residues. V lost 2 bases and J lost 0, with 27 bases in between.

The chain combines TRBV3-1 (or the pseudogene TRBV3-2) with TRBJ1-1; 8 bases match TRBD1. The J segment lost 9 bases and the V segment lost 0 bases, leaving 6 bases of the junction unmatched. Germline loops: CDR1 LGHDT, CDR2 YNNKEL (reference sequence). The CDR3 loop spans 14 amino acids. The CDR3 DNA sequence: TGTGCCAGCAGCCAAGATCTGCAGGGGGCTCAAGCTTTCTTT. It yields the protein CASSQDLQGAQAFF.

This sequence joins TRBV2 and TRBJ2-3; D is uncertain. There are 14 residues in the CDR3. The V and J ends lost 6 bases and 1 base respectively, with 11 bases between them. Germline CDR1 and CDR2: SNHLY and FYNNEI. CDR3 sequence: CASRGWMRTDTQYF. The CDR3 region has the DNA TGTGCCAGCAGAGGGTGGATGCGCACAGATACGCAGTATTTT.

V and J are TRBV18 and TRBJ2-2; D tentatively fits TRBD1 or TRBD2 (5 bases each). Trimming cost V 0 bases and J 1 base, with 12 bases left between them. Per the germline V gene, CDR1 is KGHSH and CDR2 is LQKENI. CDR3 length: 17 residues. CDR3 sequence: CASSPPTGPKNTGELFF. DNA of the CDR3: TGTGCCAGCTCACCACCTACGGGGCCCAAGAACACCGGGGAGCTGTTTTTT.

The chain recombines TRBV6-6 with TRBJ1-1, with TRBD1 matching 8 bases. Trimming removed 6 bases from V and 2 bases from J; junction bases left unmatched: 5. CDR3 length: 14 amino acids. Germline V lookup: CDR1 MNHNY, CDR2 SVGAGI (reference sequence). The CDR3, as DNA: TGTGCCAGCAGGCTCGGACAGGGAAACACTGAAGCTTTCTTT. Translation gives CASRLGQGNTEAFF.

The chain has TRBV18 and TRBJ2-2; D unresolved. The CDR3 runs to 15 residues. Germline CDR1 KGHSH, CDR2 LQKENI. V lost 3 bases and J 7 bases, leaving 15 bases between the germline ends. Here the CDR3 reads CASSPLTGSDGELFF. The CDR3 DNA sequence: TGTGCCAGCTCACCCCTGACGGGTTCGGACGGGGAGCTGTTTTTT.

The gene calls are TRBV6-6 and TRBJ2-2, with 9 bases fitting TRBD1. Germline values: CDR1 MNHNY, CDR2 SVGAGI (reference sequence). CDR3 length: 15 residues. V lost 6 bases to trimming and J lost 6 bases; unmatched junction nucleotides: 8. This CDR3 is CASREGQGRAGELFF. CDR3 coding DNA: TGTGCCAGCAGGGAGGGACAGGGTAGGGCCGGGGAGCTGTTTTTT.

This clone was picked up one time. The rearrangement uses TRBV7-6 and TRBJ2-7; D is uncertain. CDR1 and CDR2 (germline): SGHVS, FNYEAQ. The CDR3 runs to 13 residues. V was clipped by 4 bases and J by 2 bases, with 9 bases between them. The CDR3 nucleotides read TGTGCCAGCAGCTCCCCCTTTGCCTACGAGCAGTACTTC. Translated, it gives CASSSPFAYEQYF.

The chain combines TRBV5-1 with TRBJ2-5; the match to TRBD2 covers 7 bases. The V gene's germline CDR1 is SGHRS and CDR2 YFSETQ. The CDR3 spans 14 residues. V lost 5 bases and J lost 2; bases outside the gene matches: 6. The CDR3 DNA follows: TGCGCCAGCAGATTCACTAGCGTGCAAGAGACCCAGTACTTC. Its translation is CASRFTSVQETQYF.